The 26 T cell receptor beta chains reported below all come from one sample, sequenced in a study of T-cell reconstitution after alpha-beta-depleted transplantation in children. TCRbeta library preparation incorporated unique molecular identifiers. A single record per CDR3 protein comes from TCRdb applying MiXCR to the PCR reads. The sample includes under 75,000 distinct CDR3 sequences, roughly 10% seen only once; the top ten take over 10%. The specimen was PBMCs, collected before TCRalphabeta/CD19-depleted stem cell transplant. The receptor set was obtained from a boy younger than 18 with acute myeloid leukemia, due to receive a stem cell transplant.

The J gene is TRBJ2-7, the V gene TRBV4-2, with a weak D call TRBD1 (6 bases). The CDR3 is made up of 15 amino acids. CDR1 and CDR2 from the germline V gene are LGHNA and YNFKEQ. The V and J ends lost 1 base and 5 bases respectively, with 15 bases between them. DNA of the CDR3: TGTGCCAGCAGCCAAGCCCGTGGGGCAGGGGACGAGCAGTACTTC. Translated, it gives CASSQARGAGDEQYF.

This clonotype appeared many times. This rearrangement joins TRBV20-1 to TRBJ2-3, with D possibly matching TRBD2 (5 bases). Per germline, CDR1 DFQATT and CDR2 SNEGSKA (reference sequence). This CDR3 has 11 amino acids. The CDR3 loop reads CSVDSRDTQYF. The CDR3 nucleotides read TGCAGCGTGGACTCCCGGGATACGCAGTATTTT.

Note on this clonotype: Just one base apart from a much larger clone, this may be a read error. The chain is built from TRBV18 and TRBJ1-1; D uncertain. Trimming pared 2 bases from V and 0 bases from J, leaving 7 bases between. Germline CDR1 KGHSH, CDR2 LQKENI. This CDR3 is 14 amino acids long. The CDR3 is CASSPKNVNTEAFF. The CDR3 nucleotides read TGTGCCAGCTCACCAAAGAATGTGAACACTGAAGCTTTCTTT.

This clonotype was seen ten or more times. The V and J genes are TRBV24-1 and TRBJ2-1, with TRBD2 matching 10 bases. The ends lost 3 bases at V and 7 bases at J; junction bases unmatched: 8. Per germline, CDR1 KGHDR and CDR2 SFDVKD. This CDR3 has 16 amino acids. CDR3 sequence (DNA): TGTGCCACCAGTGATCCCCCGACTAGCGGGCTGAATGAGCAGTTCTTC. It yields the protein CATSDPPTSGLNEQFF.

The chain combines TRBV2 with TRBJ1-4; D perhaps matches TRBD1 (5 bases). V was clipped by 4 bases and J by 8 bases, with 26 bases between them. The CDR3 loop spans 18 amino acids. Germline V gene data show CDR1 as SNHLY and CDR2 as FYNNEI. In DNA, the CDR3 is TGTGCCAGCAGTGCCCCCGGGACCGAGGGGTCCCGTGGCGAAAAACTGTTTTTT. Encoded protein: CASSAPGTEGSRGEKLFF.

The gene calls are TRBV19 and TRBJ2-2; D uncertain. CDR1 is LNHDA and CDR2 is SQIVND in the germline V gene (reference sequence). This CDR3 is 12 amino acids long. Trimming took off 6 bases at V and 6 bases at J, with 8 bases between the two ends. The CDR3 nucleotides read TGTGCCAGTAGCCCTGGGCCCGGGGAGCTGTTTTTT. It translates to CASSPGPGELFF. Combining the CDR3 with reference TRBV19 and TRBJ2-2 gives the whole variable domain DGGITQSPKYLFRKEGQNVTLSCEQNLNHDAMYWYRQDPGQGLRLIYYSQIVNDFQKGDIAEGYSVSREKKESFPLTVTSAQKNPTAFYLCASSPGPGELFFGEGSRLTVL.

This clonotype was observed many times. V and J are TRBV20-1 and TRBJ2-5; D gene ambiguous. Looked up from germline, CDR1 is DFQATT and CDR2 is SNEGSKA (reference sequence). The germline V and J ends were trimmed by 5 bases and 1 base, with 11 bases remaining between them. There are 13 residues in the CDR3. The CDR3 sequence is CSAYHIGQETQYF. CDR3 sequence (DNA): TGCAGTGCTTACCACATCGGCCAAGAGACCCAGTACTTC.

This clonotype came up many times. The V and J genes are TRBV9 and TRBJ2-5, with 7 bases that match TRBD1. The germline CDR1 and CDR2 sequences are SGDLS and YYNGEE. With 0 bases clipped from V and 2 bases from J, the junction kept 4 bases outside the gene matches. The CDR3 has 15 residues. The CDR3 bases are TGTGCCAGCAGCGTAGACGGGACAGCGCAAGAGACCCAGTACTTC. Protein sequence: CASSVDGTAQETQYF.

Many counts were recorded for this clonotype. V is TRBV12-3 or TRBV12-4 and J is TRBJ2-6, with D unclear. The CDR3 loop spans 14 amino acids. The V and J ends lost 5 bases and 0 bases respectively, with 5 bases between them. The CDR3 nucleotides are TGTGCCAGCAGTCCAGACTCTGGGGCCAACGTCCTGACTTTC. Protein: CASSPDSGANVLTF.

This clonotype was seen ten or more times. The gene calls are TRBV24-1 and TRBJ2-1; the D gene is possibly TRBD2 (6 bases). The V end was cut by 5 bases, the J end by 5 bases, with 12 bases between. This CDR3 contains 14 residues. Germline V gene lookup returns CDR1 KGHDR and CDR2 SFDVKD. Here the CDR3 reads CATSVGGSHNEQFF. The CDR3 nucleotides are TGTGCCACCAGTGTCGGGGGTTCACACAATGAGCAGTTCTTC.

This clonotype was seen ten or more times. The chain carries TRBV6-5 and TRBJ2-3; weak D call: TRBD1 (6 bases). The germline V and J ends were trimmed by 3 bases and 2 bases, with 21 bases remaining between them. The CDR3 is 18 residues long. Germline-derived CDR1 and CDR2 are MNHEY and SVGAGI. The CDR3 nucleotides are TGTGCCAGCAGTTATTTCCTAGGGACAACGAGCCCCACAGATACGCAGTATTTT. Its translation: CASSYFLGTTSPTDTQYF.

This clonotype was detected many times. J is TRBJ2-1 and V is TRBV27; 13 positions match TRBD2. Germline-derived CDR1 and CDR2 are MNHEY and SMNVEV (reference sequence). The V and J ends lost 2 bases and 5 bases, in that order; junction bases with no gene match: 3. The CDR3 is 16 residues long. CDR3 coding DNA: TGTGCCAGCAGTTTAGGGACTAGCGGGACCCACAATGAGCAGTTCTTC. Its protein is CASSLGTSGTHNEQFF.

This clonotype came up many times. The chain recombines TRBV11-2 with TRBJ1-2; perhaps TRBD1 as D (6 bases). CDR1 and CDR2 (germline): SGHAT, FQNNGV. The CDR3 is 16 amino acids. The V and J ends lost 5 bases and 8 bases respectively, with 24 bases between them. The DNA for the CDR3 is TGTGCCAGCAGCCGGACGGTGACCGGGGGCGCGGAGGGCTACACCTTC. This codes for CASSRTVTGGAEGYTF.

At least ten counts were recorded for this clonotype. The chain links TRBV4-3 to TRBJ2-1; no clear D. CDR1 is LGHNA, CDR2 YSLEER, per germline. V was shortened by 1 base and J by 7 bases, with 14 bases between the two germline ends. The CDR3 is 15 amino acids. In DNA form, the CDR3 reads TGCGCCAGCAGCCAAGGGTCTATCCGTGGGAATGAGCAGTTCTTC. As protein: CASSQGSIRGNEQFF.

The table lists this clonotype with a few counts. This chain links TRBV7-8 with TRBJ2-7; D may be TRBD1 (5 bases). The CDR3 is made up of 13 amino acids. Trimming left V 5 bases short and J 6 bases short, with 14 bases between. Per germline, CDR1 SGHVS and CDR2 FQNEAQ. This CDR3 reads CASSRITRGEQYV. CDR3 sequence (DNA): TGTGCCAGCAGCCGCATAACAAGGGGCGAGCAGTACGTC.

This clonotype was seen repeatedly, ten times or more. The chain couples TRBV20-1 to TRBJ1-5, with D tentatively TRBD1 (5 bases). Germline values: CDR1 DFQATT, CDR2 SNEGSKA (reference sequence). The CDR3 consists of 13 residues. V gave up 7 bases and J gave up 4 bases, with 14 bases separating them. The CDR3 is CSVLWGVNQPQHF. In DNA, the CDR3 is TGCAGTGTTTTATGGGGGGTTAATCAGCCCCAGCATTTT.

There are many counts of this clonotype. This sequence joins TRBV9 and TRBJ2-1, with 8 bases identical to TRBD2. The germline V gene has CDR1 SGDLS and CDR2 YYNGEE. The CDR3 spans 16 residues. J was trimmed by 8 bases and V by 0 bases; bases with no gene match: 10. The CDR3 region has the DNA TGTGCCAGCAGCGTAGGTGGAGCGGGAGTAATGGATGAGCAGTTCTTC. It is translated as CASSVGGAGVMDEQFF.

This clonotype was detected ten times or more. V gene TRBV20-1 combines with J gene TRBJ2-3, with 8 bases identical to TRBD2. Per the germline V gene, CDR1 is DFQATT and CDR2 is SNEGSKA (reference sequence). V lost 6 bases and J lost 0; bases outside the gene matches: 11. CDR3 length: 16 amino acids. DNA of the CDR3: TGCAGTGCACCGCTACTAGCGGAGACTAGCACAGATACGCAGTATTTT. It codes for CSAPLLAETSTDTQYF.

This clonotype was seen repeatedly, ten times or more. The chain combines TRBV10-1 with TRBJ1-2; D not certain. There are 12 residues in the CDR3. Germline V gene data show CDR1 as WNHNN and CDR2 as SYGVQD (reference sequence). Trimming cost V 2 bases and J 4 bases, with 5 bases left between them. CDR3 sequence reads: CASSEGSYGYTF. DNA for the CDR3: TGCGCCAGCAGTGAGGGAAGCTATGGCTACACCTTC.

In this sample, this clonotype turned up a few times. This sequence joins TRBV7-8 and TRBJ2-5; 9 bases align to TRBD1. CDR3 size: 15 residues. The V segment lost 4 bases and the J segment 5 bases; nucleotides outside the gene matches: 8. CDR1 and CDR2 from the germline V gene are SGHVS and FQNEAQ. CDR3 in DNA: TGTGCCAGCAGCTCTGGGACAGGGAGCCAGGAGACCCAGTACTTC. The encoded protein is CASSSGTGSQETQYF.

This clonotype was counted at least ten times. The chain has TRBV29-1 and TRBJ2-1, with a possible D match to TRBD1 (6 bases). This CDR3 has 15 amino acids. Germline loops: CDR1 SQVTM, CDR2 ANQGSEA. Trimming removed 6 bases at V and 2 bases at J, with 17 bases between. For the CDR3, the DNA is TGCAGCGTGGGGGCCGTGAGGGGCGCCTACAATGAGCAGTTCTTC. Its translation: CSVGAVRGAYNEQFF.

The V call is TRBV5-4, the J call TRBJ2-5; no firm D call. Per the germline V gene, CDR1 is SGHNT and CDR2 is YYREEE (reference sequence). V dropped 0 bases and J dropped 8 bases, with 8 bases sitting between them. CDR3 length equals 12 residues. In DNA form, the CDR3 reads TGTGCCAGCAGCTTGGATGATTTTACCCAGTACTTC. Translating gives CASSLDDFTQYF. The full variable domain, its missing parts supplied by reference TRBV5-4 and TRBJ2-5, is ETGVTQSPTHLIKTRGQQVTLRCSSQSGHNTVSWYQQALGQGPQFIFQYYREEENGRGNFPPRFSGLQFPNYSSELNVNALELDDSALYLCASSLDDFTQYFGPGTRLLVL.

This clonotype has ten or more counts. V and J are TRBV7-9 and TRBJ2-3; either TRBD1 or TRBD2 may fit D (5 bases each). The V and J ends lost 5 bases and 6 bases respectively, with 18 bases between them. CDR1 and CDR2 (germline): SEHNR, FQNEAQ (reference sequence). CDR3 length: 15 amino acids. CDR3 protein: CASSGRDGKRDTQYF. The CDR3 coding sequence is TGTGCCAGCAGCGGCCGGGACGGAAAAAGGGATACGCAGTATTTT.

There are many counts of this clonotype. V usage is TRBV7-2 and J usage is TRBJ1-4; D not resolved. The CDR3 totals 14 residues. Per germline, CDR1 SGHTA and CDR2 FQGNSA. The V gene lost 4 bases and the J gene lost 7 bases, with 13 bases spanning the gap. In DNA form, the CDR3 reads TGTGCCAGCAGCTATACAGCTTATCGTGAAAAACTGTTTTTT. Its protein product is CASSYTAYREKLFF.

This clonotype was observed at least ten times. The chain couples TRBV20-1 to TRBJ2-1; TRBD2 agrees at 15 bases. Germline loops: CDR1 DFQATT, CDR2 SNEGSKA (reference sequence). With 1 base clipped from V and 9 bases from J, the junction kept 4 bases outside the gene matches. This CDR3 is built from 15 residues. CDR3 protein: CSARGTSGRDGEQFF. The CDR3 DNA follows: TGCAGTGCTAGAGGGACTAGCGGGAGGGATGGTGAGCAGTTCTTC.

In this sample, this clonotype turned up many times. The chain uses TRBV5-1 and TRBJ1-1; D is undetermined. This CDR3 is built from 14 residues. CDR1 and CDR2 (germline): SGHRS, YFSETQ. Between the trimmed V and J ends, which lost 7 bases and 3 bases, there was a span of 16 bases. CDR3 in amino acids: CASLTGPGDTEAFF. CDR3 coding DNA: TGCGCCAGCCTCACCGGGCCCGGGGACACTGAAGCTTTCTTT. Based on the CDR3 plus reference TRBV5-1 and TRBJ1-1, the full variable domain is KAGVTQTPRYLIKTRGQQVTLSCSPISGHRSVSWYQQTPGQGLQFLFEYFSETQRNKGNFPGRFSGRQFSNSRSEMNVSTLELGDSALYLCASLTGPGDTEAFFGQGTRLTVV.